This record concerns one T cell receptor (beta chain) sequence. Its antigen is not known. This sample is drawn from a study of graft-versus-host responses after intestinal transplantation. Some clones are missing from TCRdb's copy, which holds only in-frame ones; the method was immunoSEQ multiplex PCR. The table lists about 73,000 clones, 90% of them singletons. CDR1 and CDR2 (germline): SGHTA, FQGNSA. This CDR3 is 13 amino acids long. Unmatched junction bases numbered 3, after V lost 4 bases and J lost 7 bases. The sequence derives from a human donor who was the organ donor for an intestinal transplant. The input for sequencing was unstimulated CD8+ T cells sorted from spleen or lymph node cells, taken before transplant. The chain recombines TRBV7-2 with TRBJ1-2; 10 bases fit TRBD1. The CDR3 spells CASSSGTGVGYTF. The CDR3 DNA is TGTGCCAGCAGCTCCGGGACAGGGGTTGGCTACACCTTC. Full variable domain (remainder filled in from reference TRBV7-2 and TRBJ1-2): GAGVSQSPSNKVTEKGKDVELRCDPISGHTALYWYRQSLGQGLEFLIYFQGNSAPDKSGLPSDRFSAERTGGSVSTLTIQRTQQEDSAVYLCASSSGTGVGYTFGSGTRLTVV.